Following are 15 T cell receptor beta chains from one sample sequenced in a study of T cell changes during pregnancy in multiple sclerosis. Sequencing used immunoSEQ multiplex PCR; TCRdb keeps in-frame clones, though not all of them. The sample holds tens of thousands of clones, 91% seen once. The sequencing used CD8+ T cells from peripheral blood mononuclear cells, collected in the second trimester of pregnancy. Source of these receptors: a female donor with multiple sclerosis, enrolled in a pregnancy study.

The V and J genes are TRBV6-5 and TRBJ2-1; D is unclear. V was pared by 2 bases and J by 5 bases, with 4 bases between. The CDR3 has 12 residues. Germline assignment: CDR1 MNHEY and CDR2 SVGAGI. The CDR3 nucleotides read TGTGCCAGCAGTTACGGAGACAATGAGCAGTTCTTC. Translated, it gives CASSYGDNEQFF.

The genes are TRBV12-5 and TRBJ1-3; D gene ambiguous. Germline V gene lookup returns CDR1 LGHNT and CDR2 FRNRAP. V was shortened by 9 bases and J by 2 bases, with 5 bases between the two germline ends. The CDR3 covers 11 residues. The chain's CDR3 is CASLTGNTIYF. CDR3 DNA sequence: TGTGCTAGCCTTACTGGAAACACCATATATTTT. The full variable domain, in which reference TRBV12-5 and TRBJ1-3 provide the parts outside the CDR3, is DARVTQTPRHKVTEMGQEVTMRCQPILGHNTVFWYRQTMMQGLELLAYFRNRAPLDDSGMPKDRFSAEMPDATLATLKIQPSEPRDSAVYFCASLTGNTIYFGEGSWLTVV.

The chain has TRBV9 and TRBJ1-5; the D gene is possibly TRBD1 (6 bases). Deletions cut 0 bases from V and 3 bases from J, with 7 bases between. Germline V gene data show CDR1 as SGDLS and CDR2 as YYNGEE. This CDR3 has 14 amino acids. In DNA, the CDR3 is TGTGCCAGCAGCGTAGGACAGGTCAATCAGCCCCAGCATTTT. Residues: CASSVGQVNQPQHF. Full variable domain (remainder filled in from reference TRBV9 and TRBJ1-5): DSGVTQTPKHLITATGQRVTLRCSPRSGDLSVYWYQQSLDQGLQFLIQYYNGEERAKGNILERFSAQQFPDLHSELNLSSLELGDSALYFCASSVGQVNQPQHFGDGTRLSIL.

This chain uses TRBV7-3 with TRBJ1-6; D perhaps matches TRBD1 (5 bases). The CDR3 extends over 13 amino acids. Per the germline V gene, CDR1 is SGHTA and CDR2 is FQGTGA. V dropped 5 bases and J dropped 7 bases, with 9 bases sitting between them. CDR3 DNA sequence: TGTGCCAGCAGCCAGGGAGGGAATTCACCCCTCCACTTT. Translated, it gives CASSQGGNSPLHF.

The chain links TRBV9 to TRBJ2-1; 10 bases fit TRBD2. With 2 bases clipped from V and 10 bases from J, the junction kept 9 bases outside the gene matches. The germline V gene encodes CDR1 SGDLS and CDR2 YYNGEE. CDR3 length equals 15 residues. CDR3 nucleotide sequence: TGTGCCAGCAGCGTTAGCGGGGGGACCGTTCTAGAGCAGTTCTTC. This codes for CASSVSGGTVLEQFF.

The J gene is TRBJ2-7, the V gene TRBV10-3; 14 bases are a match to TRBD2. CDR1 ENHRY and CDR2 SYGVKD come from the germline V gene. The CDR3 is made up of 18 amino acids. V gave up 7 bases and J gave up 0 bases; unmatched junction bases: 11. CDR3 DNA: TGTGCCATCACCCCCGGGACTAGCGGGGGTCAAAGCTCCTACGAGCAGTACTTC. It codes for CAITPGTSGGQSSYEQYF.

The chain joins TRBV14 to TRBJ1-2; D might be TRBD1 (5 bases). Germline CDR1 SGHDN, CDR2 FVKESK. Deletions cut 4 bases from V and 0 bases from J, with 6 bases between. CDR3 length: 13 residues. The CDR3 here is CASSPGTNYGYTF. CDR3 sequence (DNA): TGTGCCAGCAGCCCAGGGACTAACTATGGCTACACCTTC.

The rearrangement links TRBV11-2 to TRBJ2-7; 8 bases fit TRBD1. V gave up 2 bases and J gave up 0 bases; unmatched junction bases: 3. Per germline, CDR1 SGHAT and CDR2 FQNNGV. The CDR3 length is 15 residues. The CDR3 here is CASSLFTGGSYEQYF. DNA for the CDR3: TGTGCCAGCAGCTTATTTACAGGGGGCTCCTACGAGCAGTACTTC.

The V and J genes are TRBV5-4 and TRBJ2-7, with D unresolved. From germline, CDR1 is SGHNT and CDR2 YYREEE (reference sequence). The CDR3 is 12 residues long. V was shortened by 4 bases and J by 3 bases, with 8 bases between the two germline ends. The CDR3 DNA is TGTGCCAGCAGCGTGTCAGGCTACGAGCAGTACTTC. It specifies CASSVSGYEQYF.

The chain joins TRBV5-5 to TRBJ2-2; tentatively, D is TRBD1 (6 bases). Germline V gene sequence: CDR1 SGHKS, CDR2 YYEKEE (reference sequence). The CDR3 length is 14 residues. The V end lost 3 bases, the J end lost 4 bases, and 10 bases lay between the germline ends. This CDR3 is CASSSGVSTGELFF. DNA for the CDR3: TGTGCCAGCAGCTCAGGGGTATCCACCGGGGAGCTGTTTTTT.

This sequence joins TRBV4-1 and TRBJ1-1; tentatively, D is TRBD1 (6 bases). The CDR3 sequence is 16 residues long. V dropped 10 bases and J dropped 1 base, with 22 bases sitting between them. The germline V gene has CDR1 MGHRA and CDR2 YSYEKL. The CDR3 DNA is TGCGCCACCCTTGACCTCAGGGGTGCGCAGAACACTGAAGCTTTCTTT. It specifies CATLDLRGAQNTEAFF.

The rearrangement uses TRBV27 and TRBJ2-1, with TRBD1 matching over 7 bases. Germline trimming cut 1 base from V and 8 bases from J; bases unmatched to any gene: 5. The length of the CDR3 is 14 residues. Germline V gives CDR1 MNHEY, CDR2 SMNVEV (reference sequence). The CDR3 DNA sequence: TGTGCCAGCAGTTTATACAGGGGCGCGGATGAGCAGTTCTTC. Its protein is CASSLYRGADEQFF.

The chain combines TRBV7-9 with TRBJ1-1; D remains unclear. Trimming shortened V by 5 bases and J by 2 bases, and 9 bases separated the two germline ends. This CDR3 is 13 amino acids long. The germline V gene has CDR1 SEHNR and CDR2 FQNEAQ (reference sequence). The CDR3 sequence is CASSKEFNTEAFF. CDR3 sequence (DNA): TGTGCCAGCAGCAAGGAGTTCAACACTGAAGCTTTCTTT.

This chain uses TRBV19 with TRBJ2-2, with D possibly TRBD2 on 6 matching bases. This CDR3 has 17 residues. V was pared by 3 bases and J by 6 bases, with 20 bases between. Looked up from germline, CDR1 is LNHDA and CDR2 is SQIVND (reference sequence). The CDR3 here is CASSMDGGFLRSGELFF. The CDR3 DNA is TGTGCCAGTAGTATGGATGGGGGGTTCCTTCGCTCCGGGGAGCTGTTTTTT.

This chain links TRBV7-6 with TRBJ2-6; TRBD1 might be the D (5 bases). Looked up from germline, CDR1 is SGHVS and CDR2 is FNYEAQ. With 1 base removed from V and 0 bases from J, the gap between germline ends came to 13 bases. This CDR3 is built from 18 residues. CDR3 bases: TGTGCCAGCAGCTTAGGACGGGCAGGGTCCTCTGGGGCCAACGTCCTGACTTTC. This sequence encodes CASSLGRAGSSGANVLTF.